These T cell receptor beta chains were read from a single sample in a study of OX40 agonist ivuxolimab in advanced cancers. The protocol was immunoSEQ multiplex PCR, while the TCRdb copy is restricted to in-frame clones and leaves out a portion. Among approximately 58,000 clones listed, 84% were seen once. The material was CD4+ or CD8+ T cells sorted from blood, obtained in a trial of the OX40 agonist ivuxolimab. The receptors derive from an adult with an advanced solid tumor such as melanoma, head and neck, liver or kidney cancer. The CDR3 runs from the conserved cysteine through the conserved F or W. The order of the fields is clone size, V gene, CDR3 length, J gene, D gene, CDR3 DNA, CDR3 protein. The D gene is left open where the match is weak. Part of the rows lack a size; the others show once, few, many or a class for expanded clones.

abundance: NA
v_gene: TRBV5-8
len: 15
j_gene: TRBJ2-1
d_gene: TRBD2
CDR3nt: TGTGCCAGCAGCTTACAGCGGGGGGGCCGATATGAGCAGTTCTTC
CDR3aa: CASSLQRGGRYEQFF

abundance: NA
v_gene: TRBV18
len: 16
j_gene: TRBJ2-7
d_gene: NA
CDR3nt: TGTGCCAGCTCCAAAGAGGGTTCGGCTCGGCCCTACGAGCAGTACTTC
CDR3aa: CASSKEGSARPYEQYF

abundance: NA
v_gene: TRBV2
len: 13
j_gene: TRBJ2-2
d_gene: NA
CDR3nt: TGTGCCAGCAGATGGGGCCTCACCGGGGAGCTGTTTTTT
CDR3aa: CASRWGLTGELFF

abundance: NA
v_gene: TRBV2
len: 14
j_gene: TRBJ2-7
d_gene: NA
CDR3nt: TGTGCCAGCAGTAAACTCCAGGGTTCCTACGAGCAGTACTTC
CDR3aa: CASSKLQGSYEQYF

abundance: NA
v_gene: TRBV29-1
len: 14
j_gene: TRBJ2-7
d_gene: NA
CDR3nt: TGCAGCGTTGAATCCGGGACGGAAGGCTACGAGCAGTACTTC
CDR3aa: CSVESGTEGYEQYF

abundance: NA
v_gene: TRBV10-3
len: 14
j_gene: TRBJ2-5
d_gene: NA
CDR3nt: TGTGCCATCACAGCGGAGGGCCGGGGAGAGACCCAGTACTTC
CDR3aa: CAITAEGRGETQYF

abundance: NA
v_gene: TRBV28
len: 14
j_gene: TRBJ1-5
d_gene: NA
CDR3nt: TGTGCCAGCAGTTTCGGGGGAGGAGGACAGCCCCAGCATTTT
CDR3aa: CASSFGGGGQPQHF

abundance: few
v_gene: TRBV19
len: 13
j_gene: TRBJ2-7
d_gene: NA
CDR3nt: TGTGCCAGTAGCGGTACTAGCCGCTACGAGCAGTACTTC
CDR3aa: CASSGTSRYEQYF

abundance: NA
v_gene: TRBV4-1
len: 14
j_gene: TRBJ2-7
d_gene: NA
CDR3nt: TGCGCCAGCAGCCAAGGTAGAGGGTGGAACGAGCAGTACTTC
CDR3aa: CASSQGRGWNEQYF

abundance: once
v_gene: TRBV28
len: 15
j_gene: TRBJ1-5
d_gene: NA
CDR3nt: TGTGCCAGCAGCCCTACCGATTTCCACAATCAGCCCCAGCATTTT
CDR3aa: CASSPTDFHNQPQHF

abundance: NA
v_gene: TRBV28
len: 12
j_gene: TRBJ2-7
d_gene: NA
CDR3nt: TGTGCCAGCAGAAGAGGGGTGCTCGAGCAGTACTTC
CDR3aa: CASRRGVLEQYF

abundance: NA
v_gene: TRBV27
len: 15
j_gene: TRBJ2-7
d_gene: NA
CDR3nt: TGTGCCAGCAGTTATCCAGGGATGGGGGCCTACGAGCAGTACTTC
CDR3aa: CASSYPGMGAYEQYF

abundance: NA
v_gene: TRBV15
len: 14
j_gene: TRBJ2-1
d_gene: TRBD1
CDR3nt: TGTGCCACCAGCCCGGGACAGGGAATCGATGAGCAGTTCTTC
CDR3aa: CATSPGQGIDEQFF

abundance: NA
v_gene: TRBV19
len: 14
j_gene: TRBJ1-3
d_gene: NA
CDR3nt: TGTGCCAGTAGTATCGGGGCAAACGGAAACACCATATATTTT
CDR3aa: CASSIGANGNTIYF

abundance: NA
v_gene: TRBV2
len: 13
j_gene: TRBJ1-1
d_gene: NA
CDR3nt: TGTGCCAGCAGTGACCCAGAGGCCTCTGAAGCTTTCTTT
CDR3aa: CASSDPEASEAFF

abundance: once
v_gene: TRBV7-3
len: 15
j_gene: TRBJ2-1
d_gene: TRBD2
CDR3nt: TGTGCCAGCAGCCCACAAGCGGGGGGGCCAAATGAGCAGTTCTTC
CDR3aa: CASSPQAGGPNEQFF

abundance: NA
v_gene: TRBV10-3
len: 13
j_gene: TRBJ1-2
d_gene: TRBD1
CDR3nt: TGTGCCATCAGTAACCCGACAGGGGGGGGCTACACCTTC
CDR3aa: CAISNPTGGGYTF

abundance: medium-sized
v_gene: TRBV5-1
len: 14
j_gene: TRBJ1-4
d_gene: NA
CDR3nt: TGCGCCAGCAGCTTGGTGGGGACTAATGAAAAACTGTTTTTT
CDR3aa: CASSLVGTNEKLFF

abundance: once
v_gene: TRBV19
len: 15
j_gene: TRBJ2-3
d_gene: TRBD1
CDR3nt: TGTGCCAGTAGTACAATGACAGGGCCCACAGATACGCAGTATTTT
CDR3aa: CASSTMTGPTDTQYF

abundance: NA
v_gene: TRBV5-1
len: 15
j_gene: TRBJ2-1
d_gene: NA
CDR3nt: TGCGCCAGCAGCTTTGGGGGGGCGATCAACAATGAGCAGTTCTTC
CDR3aa: CASSFGGAINNEQFF

abundance: NA
v_gene: TRBV7-9
len: 16
j_gene: TRBJ1-2
d_gene: NA
CDR3nt: TGTGCCAGCAGCCCCCCCACGGGAGGAATAAACTATGGCTACACCTTC
CDR3aa: CASSPPTGGINYGYTF

abundance: NA
v_gene: TRBV27
len: 12
j_gene: TRBJ1-5
d_gene: NA
CDR3nt: TGTGCCAGCAGTAATGGGAATCAGCCCCAGCATTTT
CDR3aa: CASSNGNQPQHF

abundance: NA
v_gene: TRBV28
len: 14
j_gene: TRBJ2-5
d_gene: TRBD1
CDR3nt: TGTGCCAGCAGTTTAGTTACAGGGGCAGAGACCCAGTACTTC
CDR3aa: CASSLVTGAETQYF

abundance: NA
v_gene: TRBV27
len: 15
j_gene: TRBJ1-6
d_gene: TRBD1
CDR3nt: TGTGCCAGCAGTTTCTCGACAGGGTGGATATCACCCCTCCACTTT
CDR3aa: CASSFSTGWISPLHF

abundance: NA
v_gene: TRBV6-5
len: 16
j_gene: TRBJ2-7
d_gene: NA
CDR3nt: TGTGCCAGCAGTTACTCACCCAGCCGGGAGACCTACGAGCAGTACTTC
CDR3aa: CASSYSPSRETYEQYF

abundance: NA
v_gene: TRBV2
len: 15
j_gene: TRBJ2-3
d_gene: TRBD2
CDR3nt: TGTGCCAGCAGTGAACTAGCGGGCCTCACAGATACGCAGTATTTT
CDR3aa: CASSELAGLTDTQYF

abundance: NA
v_gene: TRBV29-1
len: 13
j_gene: TRBJ2-5
d_gene: TRBD1
CDR3nt: TGCAGCGTAGCATCAGGGGGCTGGGAGACCCAGTACTTC
CDR3aa: CSVASGGWETQYF

abundance: NA
v_gene: TRBV28
len: 15
j_gene: TRBJ2-7
d_gene: TRBD2
CDR3nt: TGTGCCAGCAGTCAGACTAGCGGTAGCTCCTACGAGCAGTACTTC
CDR3aa: CASSQTSGSSYEQYF

abundance: NA
v_gene: TRBV7-2
len: 14
j_gene: TRBJ1-5
d_gene: NA
CDR3nt: TGTGCCAGCAGCTTAACACAGGGATATCAGCCCCAGCATTTT
CDR3aa: CASSLTQGYQPQHF

abundance: NA
v_gene: TRBV5-4
len: 14
j_gene: TRBJ2-1
d_gene: NA
CDR3nt: TGTGCCAGCAGTTTTATGACAGGTTACAATGAGCAGTTCTTC
CDR3aa: CASSFMTGYNEQFF

abundance: NA
v_gene: TRBV27
len: 15
j_gene: TRBJ1-1
d_gene: NA
CDR3nt: TGTGCCAGCAGTTGGGGAGGGGGTCTGAACACTGAAGCTTTCTTT
CDR3aa: CASSWGGGLNTEAFF

abundance: NA
v_gene: TRBV6-1
len: 14
j_gene: TRBJ1-5
d_gene: TRBD1
CDR3nt: TGTGCCAGCAGTGGACAGGGAGGCAATCAGCCCCAGCATTTT
CDR3aa: CASSGQGGNQPQHF

abundance: NA
v_gene: TRBV30
len: 12
j_gene: TRBJ1-1
d_gene: TRBD1
CDR3nt: TGTGCCCAAACAGGGGGAGACACTGAAGCTTTCTTT
CDR3aa: CAQTGGDTEAFF

abundance: NA
v_gene: TRBV5-1
len: 14
j_gene: TRBJ1-1
d_gene: NA
CDR3nt: TGCGCCAGCAGCTTGGAGGGACATTACACTGAAGCTTTCTTT
CDR3aa: CASSLEGHYTEAFF

abundance: NA
v_gene: TRBV18
len: 15
j_gene: TRBJ2-7
d_gene: TRBD1
CDR3nt: TGTGCCAGCTCACGTGAAGGACAGGGGGCCGACGAGCAGTACTTC
CDR3aa: CASSREGQGADEQYF

abundance: NA
v_gene: TRBV29-1
len: 12
j_gene: TRBJ2-3
d_gene: NA
CDR3nt: TGCAGCGTTGCCGGATACACAGATACGCAGTATTTT
CDR3aa: CSVAGYTDTQYF

abundance: NA
v_gene: TRBV6-5
len: 13
j_gene: TRBJ1-2
d_gene: NA
CDR3nt: TGTGCCAGCAGTACAGGGAATTATGATGGCTACACCTTC
CDR3aa: CASSTGNYDGYTF

abundance: NA
v_gene: TRBV18
len: 14
j_gene: TRBJ2-1
d_gene: NA
CDR3nt: TGTGCCAGCTCATCGTCGAGCTCCTACAATGAGCAGTTCTTC
CDR3aa: CASSSSSSYNEQFF

abundance: NA
v_gene: TRBV28
len: 16
j_gene: TRBJ1-5
d_gene: TRBD1
CDR3nt: TGTGCCAGCAGTCCCCCGACAGGGGCGCCCGATCAGCCCCAGCATTTT
CDR3aa: CASSPPTGAPDQPQHF

abundance: NA
v_gene: TRBV6-6
len: 13
j_gene: TRBJ1-4
d_gene: NA
CDR3nt: TGTGCCAGCAACCGGGCAGGGAATGAAAAACTGTTTTTT
CDR3aa: CASNRAGNEKLFF

abundance: few
v_gene: TRBV19
len: 13
j_gene: TRBJ1-6
d_gene: NA
CDR3nt: TGTGCCAGTAGTTTCACGGCCAATTCACCCCTCCACTTT
CDR3aa: CASSFTANSPLHF

abundance: NA
v_gene: TRBV7-9
len: 14
j_gene: TRBJ1-5
d_gene: NA
CDR3nt: TGTGCCAGCAGCTTAGCTATTAGCAATCAGCCCCAGCATTTT
CDR3aa: CASSLAISNQPQHF

abundance: NA
v_gene: TRBV5-1
len: 14
j_gene: TRBJ2-3
d_gene: NA
CDR3nt: TGCGCCAGCAGCTTGGGTGGTGTCCGAGATACGCAGTATTTT
CDR3aa: CASSLGGVRDTQYF

abundance: once
v_gene: TRBV18
len: 13
j_gene: TRBJ2-4
d_gene: TRBD1
CDR3nt: TGTGCCAGCTCACGGGACAGGGATGACATTCAGTACTTC
CDR3aa: CASSRDRDDIQYF

abundance: NA
v_gene: TRBV5-6
len: 15
j_gene: TRBJ2-3
d_gene: TRBD2
CDR3nt: TGTGCCAGCAGCGCTCCGGGACTAGCAAGAGATACGCAGTATTTT
CDR3aa: CASSAPGLARDTQYF

abundance: NA
v_gene: TRBV6-6
len: 15
j_gene: TRBJ2-1
d_gene: NA
CDR3nt: TGTGCCAGCAGTTATGCTCGGGCGGGTTACAATGAGCAGTTCTTC
CDR3aa: CASSYARAGYNEQFF

abundance: NA
v_gene: TRBV13
len: 16
j_gene: TRBJ2-3
d_gene: NA
CDR3nt: TGTGCCAGCAGCTTCGGCCGGGCTTCTAGCACAGATACGCGGTATTTT
CDR3aa: CASSFGRASSTDTRYF

abundance: once
v_gene: TRBV10-3
len: 13
j_gene: TRBJ2-5
d_gene: NA
CDR3nt: TGTGCCATCAAAGGGGCTAGCGAGGAGACCCAGTACTTC
CDR3aa: CAIKGASEETQYF

abundance: NA
v_gene: TRBV9
len: 15
j_gene: TRBJ1-6
d_gene: TRBD1
CDR3nt: TGTGCCAGCAGCGTCGAGGACAGGGAAAATTCACCCCTCCACTTT
CDR3aa: CASSVEDRENSPLHF

abundance: NA
v_gene: TRBV6-1
len: 14
j_gene: TRBJ2-1
d_gene: NA
CDR3nt: TGTGCCAGCAGCGATTCCGGGGCGGCTCGTGAGCAGTTCTTC
CDR3aa: CASSDSGAAREQFF

abundance: few
v_gene: TRBV27
len: 13
j_gene: TRBJ1-2
d_gene: TRBD1
CDR3nt: TGTGCCAGCGGGGACAGGGCTAACTATGGCTACACCTTC
CDR3aa: CASGDRANYGYTF

abundance: NA
v_gene: TRBV29-1
len: 13
j_gene: TRBJ1-3
d_gene: NA
CDR3nt: TGCAGCGTTGAAGGGCCGACAGGAAACACCATATATTTT
CDR3aa: CSVEGPTGNTIYF

abundance: few
v_gene: TRBV11-3
len: 13
j_gene: TRBJ2-7
d_gene: NA
CDR3nt: TGTGCCAGCAGCTTAGGACGGGGCTACGAGCAGTACTTC
CDR3aa: CASSLGRGYEQYF

abundance: NA
v_gene: TRBV7-8
len: 20
j_gene: TRBJ1-5
d_gene: TRBD1
CDR3nt: TGTGCCAGCAGCTTAGCGCTTGAGGACAGGGGGAGGTATAGCAATCAGCCCCAGCATTTT
CDR3aa: CASSLALEDRGRYSNQPQHF